The present T cell receptor (beta chain) was sequenced within a study of cytomegalovirus exposure and HLA in healthy donors. Regarding the study as a whole: According to the study, 160 or so TCR beta chains were cytomegalovirus-associated.

The study ran its PCR with 60 Vbeta and 13 Jbeta primers. Assay: immunoSEQ multiplex PCR; the TCRdb copy retains only in-frame clones and omits some. The sample carries about 160,000 clones, approximately 75% recorded once. Turning to this clone: Its antigen is not known.

Unrecorded immune exposures were likely, despite nominal health at sampling. The CDR3 runs to 15 residues. Germline CDR1 reads ENHRY; CDR2 reads SYGVKD. The V and J ends lost 6 bases and 7 bases, in that order; junction bases with no gene match: 9. The V call is TRBV10-3, the J call TRBJ2-1; TRBD2 matches at 10 bases. The TCR originated in a man between 50 and 59 years old in good health and CMV-seropositive. Sequenced sample: PBMCs. Here the CDR3 DNA reads TGTGCCATCAGGGATCCCCTTAGCGGGGGGAATGAGCAGTTCTTC. Its protein product is CAIRDPLSGGNEQFF.